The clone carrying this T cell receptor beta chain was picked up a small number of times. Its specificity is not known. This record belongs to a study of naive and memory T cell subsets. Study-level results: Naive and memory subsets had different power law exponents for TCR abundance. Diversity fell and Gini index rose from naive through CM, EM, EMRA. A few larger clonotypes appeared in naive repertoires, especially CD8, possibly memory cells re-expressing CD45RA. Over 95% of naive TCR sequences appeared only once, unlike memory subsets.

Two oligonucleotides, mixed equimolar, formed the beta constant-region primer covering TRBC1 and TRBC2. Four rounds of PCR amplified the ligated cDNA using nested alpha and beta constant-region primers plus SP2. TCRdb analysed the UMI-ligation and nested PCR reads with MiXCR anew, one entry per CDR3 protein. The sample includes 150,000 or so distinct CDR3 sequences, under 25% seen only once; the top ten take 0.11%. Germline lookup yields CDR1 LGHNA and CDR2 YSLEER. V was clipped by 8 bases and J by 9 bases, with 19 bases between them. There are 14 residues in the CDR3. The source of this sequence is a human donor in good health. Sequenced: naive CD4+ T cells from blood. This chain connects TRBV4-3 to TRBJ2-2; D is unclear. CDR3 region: CASASFGQHRELFF. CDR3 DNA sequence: TGCGCCAGCGCCAGTTTTGGGCAGCACCGGGAGCTGTTTTTT.